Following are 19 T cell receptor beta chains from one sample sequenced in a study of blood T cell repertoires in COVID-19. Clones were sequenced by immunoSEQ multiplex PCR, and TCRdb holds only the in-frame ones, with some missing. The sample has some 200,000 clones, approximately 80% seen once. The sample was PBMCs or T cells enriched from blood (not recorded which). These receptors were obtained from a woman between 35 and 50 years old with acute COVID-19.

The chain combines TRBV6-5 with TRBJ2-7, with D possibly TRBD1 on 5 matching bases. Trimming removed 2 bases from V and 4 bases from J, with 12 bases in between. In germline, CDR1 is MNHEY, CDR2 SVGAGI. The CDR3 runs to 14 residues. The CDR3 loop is CASSYVGRAYEQYF. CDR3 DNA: TGTGCCAGCAGTTACGTCGGCAGGGCTTACGAGCAGTACTTC.

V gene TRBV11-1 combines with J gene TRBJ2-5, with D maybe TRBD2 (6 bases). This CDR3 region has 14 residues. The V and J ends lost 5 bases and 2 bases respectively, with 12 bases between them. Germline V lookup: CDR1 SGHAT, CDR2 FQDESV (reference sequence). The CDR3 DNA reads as TGTGCCAGCAGCCCGCCGGGACTGCAAGAGACCCAGTACTTC. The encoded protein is CASSPPGLQETQYF.

The CDR3 loop is CATNYGSNQPQHF. CDR3 DNA sequence: TGTGCCACCAACTACGGTAGCAATCAGCCCCAGCATTTT. V is TRBV6-5 and J is TRBJ1-5, with no clear D. V lost 10 bases, J lost 0 bases, and 10 bases lay in between. From germline, CDR1 is MNHEY and CDR2 SVGAGI. This CDR3 region has 13 residues.

CDR3 sequence (DNA): TGTGCCAGCAGCGTAGGGGCGGTGGGAGGTGGCTCCTACGAGCAGTACTTC. Translating it yields CASSVGAVGGGSYEQYF. The chain employs TRBV9 and TRBJ2-7, with D perhaps TRBD2 (6 bases). Germline V gives CDR1 SGDLS, CDR2 YYNGEE. The V end lost 0 bases, the J end lost 0 bases, and 16 bases lay between the germline ends. The CDR3 totals 17 residues.

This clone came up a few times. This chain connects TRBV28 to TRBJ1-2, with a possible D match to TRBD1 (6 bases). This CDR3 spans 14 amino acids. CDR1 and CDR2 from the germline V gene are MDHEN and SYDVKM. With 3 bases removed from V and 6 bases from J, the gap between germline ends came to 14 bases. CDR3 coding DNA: TGTGCCAGCAGTTTTCCAGGGGTTTTGGATGGCTACACCTTC. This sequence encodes CASSFPGVLDGYTF.

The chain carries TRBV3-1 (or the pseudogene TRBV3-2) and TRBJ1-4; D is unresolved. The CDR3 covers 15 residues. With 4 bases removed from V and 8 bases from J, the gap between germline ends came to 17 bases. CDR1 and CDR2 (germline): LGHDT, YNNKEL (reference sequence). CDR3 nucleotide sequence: TGTGCCAGCAGCCTCGACTCCCGAAGCGGAGAAAAACTGTTTTTT. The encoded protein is CASSLDSRSGEKLFF.

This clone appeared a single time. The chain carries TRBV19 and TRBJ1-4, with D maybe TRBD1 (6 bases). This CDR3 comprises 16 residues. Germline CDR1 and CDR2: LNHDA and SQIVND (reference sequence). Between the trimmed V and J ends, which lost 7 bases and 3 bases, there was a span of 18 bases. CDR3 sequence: CASTRREGVPNEKLFF. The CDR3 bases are TGTGCCAGTACCCGTCGGGAGGGGGTGCCTAATGAAAAACTGTTTTTT.

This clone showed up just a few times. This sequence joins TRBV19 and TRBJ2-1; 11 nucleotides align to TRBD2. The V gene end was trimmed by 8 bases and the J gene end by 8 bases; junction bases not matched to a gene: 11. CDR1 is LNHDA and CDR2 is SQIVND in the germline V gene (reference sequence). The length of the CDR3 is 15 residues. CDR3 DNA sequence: TGTGCCAGTCGGCCCACTAGCGGGAGTAGGTATGAGCAGTTCTTC. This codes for CASRPTSGSRYEQFF.

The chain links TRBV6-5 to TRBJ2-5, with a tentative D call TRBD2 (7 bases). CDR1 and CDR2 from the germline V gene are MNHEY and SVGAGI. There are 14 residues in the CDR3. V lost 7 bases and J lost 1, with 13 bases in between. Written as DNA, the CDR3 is TGTGCCAGCACCCTAGGGGGGGGCCAAGAGACCCAGTACTTC. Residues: CASTLGGGQETQYF.

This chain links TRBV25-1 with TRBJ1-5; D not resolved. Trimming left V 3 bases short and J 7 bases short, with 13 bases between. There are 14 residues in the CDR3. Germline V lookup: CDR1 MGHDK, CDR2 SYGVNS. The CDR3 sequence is CASSEYGVGQPQHF. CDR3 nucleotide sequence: TGTGCCAGCAGTGAGTACGGGGTGGGGCAGCCCCAGCATTTT.

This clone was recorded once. The chain's CDR3 is CSVEEASYGYTF. The CDR3 nucleotides read TGCAGCGTTGAGGAGGCGAGCTATGGCTACACCTTC. The V call is TRBV29-1, the J call TRBJ1-2; no clear D gene. The germline V gene has CDR1 SQVTM and CDR2 ANQGSEA. This CDR3 is built from 12 residues. The germline V and J ends were trimmed by 3 bases and 4 bases, with 9 bases remaining between them.

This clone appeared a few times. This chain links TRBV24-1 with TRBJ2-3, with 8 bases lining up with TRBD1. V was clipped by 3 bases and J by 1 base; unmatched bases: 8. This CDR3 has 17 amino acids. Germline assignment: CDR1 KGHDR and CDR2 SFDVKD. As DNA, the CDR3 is TGTGCCACCAGTGATACCAAGCCGGGACAGGGCACAGATACGCAGTATTTT. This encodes CATSDTKPGQGTDTQYF.

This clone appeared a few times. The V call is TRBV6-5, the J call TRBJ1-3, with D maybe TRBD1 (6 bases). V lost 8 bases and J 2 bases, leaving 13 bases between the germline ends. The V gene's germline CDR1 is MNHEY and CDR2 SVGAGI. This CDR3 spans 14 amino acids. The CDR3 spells CASSRGTTGNTIYF. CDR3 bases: TGTGCCAGCTCACGAGGGACAACTGGAAACACCATATATTTT.

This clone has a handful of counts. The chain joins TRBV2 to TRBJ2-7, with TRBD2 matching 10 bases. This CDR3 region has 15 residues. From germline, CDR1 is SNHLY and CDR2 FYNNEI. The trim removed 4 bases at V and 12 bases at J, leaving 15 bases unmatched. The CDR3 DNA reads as TGTGCCAGCAGTGTTGCTAGCGGGGGACTCTACGAGGGGTACTTC. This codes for CASSVASGGLYEGYF.

The CDR3 spells CASSVDAGEETQYF. In DNA form, the CDR3 reads TGTGCCAGCAGCGTAGACGCAGGGGAAGAGACCCAGTACTTC. The chain has TRBV9 and TRBJ2-5, with TRBD1 as a possible D gene (6 bases). V shed 0 bases and J shed 3 bases, with 9 bases lying between them. The germline CDR1 and CDR2 sequences are SGDLS and YYNGEE. The CDR3 totals 14 residues.

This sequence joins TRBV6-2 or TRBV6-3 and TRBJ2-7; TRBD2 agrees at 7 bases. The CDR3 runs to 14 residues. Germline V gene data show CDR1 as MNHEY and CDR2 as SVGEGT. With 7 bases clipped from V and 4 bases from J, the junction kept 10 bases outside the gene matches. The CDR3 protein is CASIPAAGAYEQYF. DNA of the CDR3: TGTGCCAGCATCCCCGCGGCGGGAGCATACGAGCAGTACTTC.

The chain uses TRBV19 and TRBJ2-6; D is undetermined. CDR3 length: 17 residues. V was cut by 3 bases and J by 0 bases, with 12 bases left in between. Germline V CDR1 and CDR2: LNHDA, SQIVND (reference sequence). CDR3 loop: CASSITAARSGANVLTF. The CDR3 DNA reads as TGTGCCAGTAGTATTACGGCGGCCCGCTCTGGGGCCAACGTCCTGACTTTC.

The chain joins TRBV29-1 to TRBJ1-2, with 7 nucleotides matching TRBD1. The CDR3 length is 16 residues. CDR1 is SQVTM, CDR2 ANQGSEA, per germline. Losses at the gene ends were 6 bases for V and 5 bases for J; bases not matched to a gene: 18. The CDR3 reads CSVDPVLEQGLYGYTF. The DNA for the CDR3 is TGCAGCGTCGATCCGGTATTGGAACAGGGGTTATATGGCTACACCTTC.

DNA of the CDR3: TGTGCCAGCAGCCCGAATAGTCCTCAGCCCCAGCATTTT. Amino acid sequence: CASSPNSPQPQHF. This chain connects TRBV7-2 to TRBJ1-5; D is uncertain. The CDR3 extends over 13 amino acids. The germline CDR1 and CDR2 sequences are SGHTA and FQGNSA. V lost 5 bases, J lost 6 bases, and 11 bases lay in between.